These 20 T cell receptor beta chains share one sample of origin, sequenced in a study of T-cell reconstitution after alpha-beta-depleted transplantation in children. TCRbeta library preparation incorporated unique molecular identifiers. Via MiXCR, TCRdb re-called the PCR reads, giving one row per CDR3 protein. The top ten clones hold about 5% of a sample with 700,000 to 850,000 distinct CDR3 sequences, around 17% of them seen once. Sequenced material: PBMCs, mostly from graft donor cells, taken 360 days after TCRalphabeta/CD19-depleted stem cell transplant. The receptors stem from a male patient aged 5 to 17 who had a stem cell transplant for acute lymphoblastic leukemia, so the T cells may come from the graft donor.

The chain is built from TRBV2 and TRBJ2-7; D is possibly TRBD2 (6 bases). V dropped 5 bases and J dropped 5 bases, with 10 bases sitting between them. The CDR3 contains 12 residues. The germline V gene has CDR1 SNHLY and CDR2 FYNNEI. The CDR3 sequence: CASSRRANEQYF. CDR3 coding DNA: TGTGCCAGCAGTCGGAGGGCCAACGAGCAGTACTTC.

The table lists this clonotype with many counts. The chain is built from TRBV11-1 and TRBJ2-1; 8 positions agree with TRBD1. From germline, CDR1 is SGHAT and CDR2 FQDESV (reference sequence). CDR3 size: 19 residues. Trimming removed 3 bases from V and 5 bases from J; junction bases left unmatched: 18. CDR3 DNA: TGTGCCAGCAGCTTGCGGACAGGGAAGACTCCCCCGGCGGACAATGAGCAGTTCTTC. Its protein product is CASSLRTGKTPPADNEQFF.

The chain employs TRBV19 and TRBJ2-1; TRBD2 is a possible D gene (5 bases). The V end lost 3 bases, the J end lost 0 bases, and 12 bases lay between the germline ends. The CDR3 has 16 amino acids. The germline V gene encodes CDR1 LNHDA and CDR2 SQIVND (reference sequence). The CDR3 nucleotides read TGTGCCAGTAGTATCCCTACCGGAGGCTCCTACAATGAGCAGTTCTTC. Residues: CASSIPTGGSYNEQFF.

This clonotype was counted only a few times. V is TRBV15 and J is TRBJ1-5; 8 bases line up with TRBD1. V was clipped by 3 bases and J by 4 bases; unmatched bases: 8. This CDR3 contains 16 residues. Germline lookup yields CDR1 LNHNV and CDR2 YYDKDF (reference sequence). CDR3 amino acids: CATSSGTGDFNQPQHF. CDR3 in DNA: TGTGCCACCAGCAGCGGGACAGGCGATTTTAATCAGCCCCAGCATTTT.

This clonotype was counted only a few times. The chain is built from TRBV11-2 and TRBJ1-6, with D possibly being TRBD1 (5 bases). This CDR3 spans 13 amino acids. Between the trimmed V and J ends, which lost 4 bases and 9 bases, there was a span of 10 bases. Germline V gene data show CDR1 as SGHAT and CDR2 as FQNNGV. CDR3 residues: CASSSDSGSPLHF. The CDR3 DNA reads TGTGCCAGCAGCTCCGACAGCGGTTCACCCCTCCACTTT.

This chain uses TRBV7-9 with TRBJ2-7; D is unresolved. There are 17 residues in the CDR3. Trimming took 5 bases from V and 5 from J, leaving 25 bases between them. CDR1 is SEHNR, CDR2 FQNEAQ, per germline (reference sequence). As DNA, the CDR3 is TGTGCCAGCAGCGCGCCGCCCCGAGGTATTGGTACGGACGAGCAGTACTTC. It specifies CASSAPPRGIGTDEQYF. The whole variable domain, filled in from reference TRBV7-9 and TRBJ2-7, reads DTGVSQNPRHKITKRGQNVTFRCDPISEHNRLYWYRQTLGQGPEFLTYFQNEAQLEKSRLLSDRFSAERPKGSFSTLEIQRTEQGDSAMYLCASSAPPRGIGTDEQYFGPGTRLTVT.

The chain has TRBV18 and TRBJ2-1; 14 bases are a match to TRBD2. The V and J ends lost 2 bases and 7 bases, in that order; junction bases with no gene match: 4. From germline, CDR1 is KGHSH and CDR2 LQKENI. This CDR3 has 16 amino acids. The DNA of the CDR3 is TGTGCCAGCTCACCAGGGACTAGCGGGAGCGGAAATGAGCAGTTCTTC. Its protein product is CASSPGTSGSGNEQFF.

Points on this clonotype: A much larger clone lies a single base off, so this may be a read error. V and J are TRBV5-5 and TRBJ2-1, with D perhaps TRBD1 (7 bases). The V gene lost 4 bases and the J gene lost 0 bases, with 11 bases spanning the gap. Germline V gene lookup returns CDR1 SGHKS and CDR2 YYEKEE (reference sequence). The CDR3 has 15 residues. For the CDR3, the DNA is TGTGCCAGCAGCGCGGGACAGAGCTCCTACAATGAGCAGTTCTTC. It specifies CASSAGQSSYNEQFF.

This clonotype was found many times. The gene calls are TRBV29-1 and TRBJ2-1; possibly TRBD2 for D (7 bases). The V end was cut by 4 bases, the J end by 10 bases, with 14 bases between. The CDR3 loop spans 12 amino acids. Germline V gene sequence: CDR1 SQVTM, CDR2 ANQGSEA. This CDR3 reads CSVVARGGEQFF. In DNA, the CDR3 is TGCAGCGTTGTTGCCAGGGGAGGGGAGCAGTTCTTC.

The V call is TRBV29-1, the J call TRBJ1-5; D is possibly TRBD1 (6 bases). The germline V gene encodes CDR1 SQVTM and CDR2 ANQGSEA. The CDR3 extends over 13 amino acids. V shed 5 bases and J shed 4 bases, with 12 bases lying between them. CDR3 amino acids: CSVHGGANQPQHF. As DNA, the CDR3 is TGCAGCGTTCACGGGGGGGCGAATCAGCCCCAGCATTTT. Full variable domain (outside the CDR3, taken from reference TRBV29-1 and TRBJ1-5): SAVISQKPSRDICQRGTSLTIQCQVDSQVTMMFWYRQQPGQSLTLIATANQGSEATYESGFVIDKFPISRPNLTFSTLTVSNMSPEDSSIYLCSVHGGANQPQHFGDGTRLSIL.

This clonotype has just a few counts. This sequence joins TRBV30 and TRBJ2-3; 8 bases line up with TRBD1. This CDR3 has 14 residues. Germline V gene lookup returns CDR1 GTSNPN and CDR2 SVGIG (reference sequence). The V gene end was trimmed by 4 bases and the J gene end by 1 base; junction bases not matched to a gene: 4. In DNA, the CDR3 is TGTGCCTGGAAGGTGACAGGGGGCACAGATACGCAGTATTTT. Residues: CAWKVTGGTDTQYF.

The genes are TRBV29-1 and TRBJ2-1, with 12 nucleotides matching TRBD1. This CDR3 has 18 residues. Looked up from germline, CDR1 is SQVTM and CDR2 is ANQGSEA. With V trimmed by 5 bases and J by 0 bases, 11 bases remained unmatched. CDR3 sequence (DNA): TGCAGCGTTCCTAGGGACAGGGGGCCACTAAGCTCCTACAATGAGCAGTTCTTC. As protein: CSVPRDRGPLSSYNEQFF.

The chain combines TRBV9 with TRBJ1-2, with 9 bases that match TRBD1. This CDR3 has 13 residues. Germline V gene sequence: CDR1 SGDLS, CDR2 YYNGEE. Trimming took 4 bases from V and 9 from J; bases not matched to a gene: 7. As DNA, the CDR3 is TGTGCCAGCAGCTCCCCGGGACAGGGAAGCTACACCTTC. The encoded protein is CASSSPGQGSYTF.

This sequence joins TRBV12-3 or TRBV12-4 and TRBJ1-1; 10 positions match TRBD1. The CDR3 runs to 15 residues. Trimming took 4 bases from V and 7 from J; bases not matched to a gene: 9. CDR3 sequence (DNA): TGTGCCAGCAGTTGGACTAGACAGGGGGCGGATGAAGCTTTCTTT. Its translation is CASSWTRQGADEAFF.

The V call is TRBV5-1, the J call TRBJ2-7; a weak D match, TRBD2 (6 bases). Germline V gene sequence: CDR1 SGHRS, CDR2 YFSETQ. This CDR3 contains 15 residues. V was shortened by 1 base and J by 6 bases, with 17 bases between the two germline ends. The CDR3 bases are TGCGCCAGCAGCTTGAGCGGGCCCCGTGCCCTCGAGCAGTACTTC. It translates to CASSLSGPRALEQYF.

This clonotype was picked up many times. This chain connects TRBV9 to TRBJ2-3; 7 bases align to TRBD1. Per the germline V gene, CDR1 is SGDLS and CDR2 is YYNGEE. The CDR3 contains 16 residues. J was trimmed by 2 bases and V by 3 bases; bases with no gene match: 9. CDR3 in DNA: TGTGCCAGCAGCGCGCACCCAGGGGGATCCACAGATACGCAGTATTTT. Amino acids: CASSAHPGGSTDTQYF. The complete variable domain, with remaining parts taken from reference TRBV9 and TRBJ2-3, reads DSGVTQTPKHLITATGQRVTLRCSPRSGDLSVYWYQQSLDQGLQFLIQYYNGEERAKGNILERFSAQQFPDLHSELNLSSLELGDSALYFCASSAHPGGSTDTQYFGPGTRLTVL.

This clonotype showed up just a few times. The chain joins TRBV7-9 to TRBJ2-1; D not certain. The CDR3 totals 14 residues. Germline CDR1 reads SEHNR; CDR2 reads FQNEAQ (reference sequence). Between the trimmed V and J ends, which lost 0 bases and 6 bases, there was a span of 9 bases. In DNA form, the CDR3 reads TGTGCCAGCAGCTTAGCTAGCATGTTCAATGAGCAGTTCTTC. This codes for CASSLASMFNEQFF.

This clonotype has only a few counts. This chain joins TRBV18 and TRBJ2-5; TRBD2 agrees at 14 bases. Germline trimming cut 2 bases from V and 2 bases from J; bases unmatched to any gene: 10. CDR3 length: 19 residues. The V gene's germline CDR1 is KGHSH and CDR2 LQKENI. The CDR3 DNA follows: TGTGCCAGCTCACCAGCGAAGGGACTAGCGGGAGTATGGCAAGAGACCCAGTACTTC. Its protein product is CASSPAKGLAGVWQETQYF. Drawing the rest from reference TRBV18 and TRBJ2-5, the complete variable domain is NAGVMQNPRHLVRRRGQEARLRCSPMKGHSHVYWYRQLPEEGLKFMVYLQKENIIDESGMPKERFSAEFPKEGPSILRIQQVVRGDSAAYFCASSPAKGLAGVWQETQYFGPGTRLLVL.

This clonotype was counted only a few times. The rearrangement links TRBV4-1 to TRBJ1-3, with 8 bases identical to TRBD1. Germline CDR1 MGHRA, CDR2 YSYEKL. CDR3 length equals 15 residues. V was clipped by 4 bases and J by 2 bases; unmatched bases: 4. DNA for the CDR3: TGCGCCAGCAGCCCCCGGACAGGGACTGGAAACACCATATATTTT. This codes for CASSPRTGTGNTIYF.

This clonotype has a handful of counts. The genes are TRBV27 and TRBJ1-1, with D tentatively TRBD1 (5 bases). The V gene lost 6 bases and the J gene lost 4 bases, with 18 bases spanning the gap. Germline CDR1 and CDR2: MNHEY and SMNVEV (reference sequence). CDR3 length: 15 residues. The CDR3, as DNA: TGTGCCAGCAGCTCCCTCGACAGAGCGGCCACTGAAGCTTTCTTT. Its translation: CASSSLDRAATEAFF.